The 28 T cell receptor beta chains presented below share a single source sample, sequenced in a study of blood T cell repertoires in COVID-19. Repertoires were generated with immunoSEQ multiplex PCR, while TCRdb's copy carries only in-frame clones and drops some. The top ten clones hold around 5.1% of a sample with 150,000 to 200,000 clones, roughly 93% of them seen once. The sample was peripheral blood. The receptors were sampled from a man aged 18 to 29 with COVID-19, enrolled during active disease.

The chain couples TRBV5-8 to TRBJ1-5; tentatively, D is TRBD1 (6 bases). The CDR3 covers 15 residues. Trimming left V 4 bases short and J 5 bases short, with 16 bases between. CDR1 is SGHTS and CDR2 is YDEGEE in the germline V gene. The CDR3 sequence is CASSAGTRNHQPQHF. The CDR3, as DNA: TGTGCCAGCAGCGCCGGGACAAGAAATCATCAGCCCCAGCATTTT.

The chain carries TRBV30 and TRBJ1-3; TRBD1 matches 8 bases. The CDR3 has 13 amino acids. V gave up 8 bases and J gave up 0 bases; unmatched junction bases: 3. CDR1 and CDR2 from the germline V gene are GTSNPN and SVGIG (reference sequence). The CDR3 region is CAGTGVSGNTIYF. In nucleotides, the CDR3 is TGTGCCGGGACAGGCGTCTCTGGAAACACCATATATTTT.

V and J are TRBV6-5 and TRBJ2-5, with a possible D match to TRBD2 (6 bases). This CDR3 comprises 16 residues. CDR1 is MNHEY and CDR2 is SVGAGI in the germline V gene. Trimming removed 4 bases from V and 5 bases from J, with 20 bases in between. CDR3 protein: CASSWSRGSRGETQYF. The CDR3 DNA reads as TGTGCCAGCAGTTGGTCACGGGGGAGTAGAGGGGAGACCCAGTACTTC.

The J gene is TRBJ2-7, the V gene TRBV4-3; 13 positions agree with TRBD2. CDR3 length: 15 residues. CDR1 LGHNA and CDR2 YSLEER come from the germline V gene. With 4 bases clipped from V and 5 bases from J, the junction kept 5 bases outside the gene matches. The CDR3 bases are TGCGCCAGCAGCCCCCGACTAGCGGGAGGAAACGAGCAGTACTTC. This codes for CASSPRLAGGNEQYF.

This sequence joins TRBV12-3 or TRBV12-4 and TRBJ2-2; D ambiguous. The length of the CDR3 is 13 residues. V dropped 5 bases and J dropped 6 bases, with 10 bases sitting between them. The chain's CDR3 is CASSRLEPGELFF. The CDR3 DNA reads as TGTGCCAGCAGTCGGCTAGAACCCGGGGAGCTGTTTTTT.

The chain links TRBV11-3 to TRBJ2-3; TRBD2 agrees at 7 bases. V shed 4 bases, J shed 2 bases, and the junction held 9 bases outside the gene matches. Germline CDR1 SGHNT, CDR2 YENEEA. This CDR3 has 16 amino acids. The CDR3 here is CASSSVRERTTDTQYF. CDR3 DNA: TGTGCCAGCAGCTCGGTGCGGGAGCGAACCACAGATACGCAGTATTTT.

The genes are TRBV30 and TRBJ1-2; D is ambiguous. CDR3 size: 10 residues. Per the germline V gene, CDR1 is GTSNPN and CDR2 is SVGIG (reference sequence). V lost 8 bases and J lost 5, with 9 bases in between. DNA for the CDR3: TGTGCCACTGAGTGGTATGGCTACACCTTC. It yields the protein CATEWYGYTF.

This chain uses TRBV3-1 (or the pseudogene TRBV3-2) with TRBJ2-7; D unclear. Germline CDR1 LGHDT, CDR2 YNNKEL (reference sequence). CDR3 length: 13 residues. The V end lost 3 bases, the J end lost 3 bases, and 9 bases lay between the germline ends. CDR3 sequence reads: CASSQPLGYEQYF. The CDR3 nucleotides are TGTGCCAGCAGCCAGCCCCTAGGCTACGAGCAGTACTTC.

J is TRBJ2-2 and V is TRBV7-8; D is tentatively TRBD1 or TRBD2 (6 bases each). Trimming took 5 bases from V and 6 from J, leaving 19 bases between them. CDR1 is SGHVS, CDR2 FQNEAQ, per germline. CDR3 length: 16 amino acids. The CDR3 DNA follows: TGTGCCAGCAGCGGAGGGGACACCACCCGAGCCGGGGAGCTGTTTTTT. Its protein product is CASSGGDTTRAGELFF. The full variable domain, completed using reference TRBV7-8 and TRBJ2-2, is GAGVSQSPRYKVAKRGQDVALRCDPISGHVSLFWYQQALGQGPEFLTYFQNEAQLDKSGLPSDRFFAERPEGSVSTLKIQRTQQEDSAVYLCASSGGDTTRAGELFFGEGSRLTVL.

The chain links TRBV10-3 to TRBJ2-1; weak D call: TRBD2 (6 bases). The CDR3 loop spans 13 amino acids. V was pared by 10 bases and J by 6 bases, with 16 bases between. The germline V gene encodes CDR1 ENHRY and CDR2 SYGVKD. CDR3 residues: CATQNTGANEQFF. The CDR3 nucleotides read TGTGCCACCCAAAATACGGGAGCCAATGAGCAGTTCTTC.

Only one count was recorded for this clone. This chain connects TRBV6-6 to TRBJ2-7; a weak D match, TRBD1 (5 bases). Germline CDR1 and CDR2: MNHNY and SVGAGI (reference sequence). Trimming took off 5 bases at V and 5 bases at J, with 13 bases between the two ends. The CDR3 sequence is 13 residues long. The CDR3 here is CASSGGHSHEQYF. The CDR3 bases are TGTGCCAGCAGTGGTGGACATTCCCACGAGCAGTACTTC.

Details on this clone: A junction end diverges from the germline sequence, so it may reflect a read error. The chain has TRBV7-7 and TRBJ2-1, with 9 positions matching TRBD1. This CDR3 comprises 13 residues. Germline CDR1 and CDR2: SSHAT and FNYEAQ (reference sequence). CDR3 in DNA: TGTGCTAGCAGCTCAAGGACAGGGGTTGAGCAGTTCTTC. Amino acids: CASSSRTGVEQFF.

V and J are TRBV11-3 and TRBJ2-1; 12 bases fit TRBD2. CDR1 and CDR2 from the germline V gene are SGHNT and YENEEA. CDR3 length: 14 residues. Losses at the gene ends were 4 bases for V and 8 bases for J; bases not matched to a gene: 3. CDR3 amino acids: CASSYGLAGYEQFF. CDR3 DNA: TGTGCCAGCAGCTACGGACTAGCGGGGTATGAGCAGTTCTTC.

CDR3 sequence (DNA): TGTGCCACCAGCAGAGATCGGCCAGCGGGAGGGTCCTACGAGCAGTACTTC. Its protein is CATSRDRPAGGSYEQYF. The J gene is TRBJ2-7, the V gene TRBV15; TRBD2 matches 10 bases. The CDR3 is made up of 17 amino acids. Germline CDR1 is LNHNV and CDR2 is YYDKDF (reference sequence). The V and J ends lost 0 bases and 1 base, in that order; junction bases with no gene match: 6.

This chain links TRBV29-1 with TRBJ2-7, with 9 positions matching TRBD1. The CDR3 has 14 amino acids. Germline V gives CDR1 SQVTM, CDR2 ANQGSEA. Trimming at V came to 6 bases and at J to 2 bases, leaving 8 bases not matched to a gene. CDR3 region: CSVGRDRDAYEQYF. CDR3 nucleotides: TGCAGCGTGGGAAGGGACAGGGACGCCTACGAGCAGTACTTC.

The chain employs TRBV7-3 and TRBJ1-5; TRBD1 is a possible D gene (5 bases). CDR3 length equals 18 residues. Looked up from germline, CDR1 is SGHTA and CDR2 is FQGTGA. Trimming left V 5 bases short and J 3 bases short, with 23 bases between. The DNA for the CDR3 is TGTGCCAGCAGCCTCAAGCTCCTCCAGGGTGCCCTCAATCAGCCCCAGCATTTT. Its protein product is CASSLKLLQGALNQPQHF. Based on the CDR3 plus reference TRBV7-3 and TRBJ1-5, the full variable domain is GAGVSQTPSNKVTEKGKYVELRCDPISGHTALYWYRQSLGQGPEFLIYFQGTGAADDSGLPNDRFFAVRPEGSVSTLKIQRTERGDSAVYLCASSLKLLQGALNQPQHFGDGTRLSIL.

The chain combines TRBV28 with TRBJ2-3; 13 bases match TRBD2. The V gene's germline CDR1 is MDHEN and CDR2 SYDVKM. J gave up 4 bases and V 8 bases, and 18 bases lay outside the gene matches. This CDR3 has 19 amino acids. The CDR3 here is CASSVLAGGPGLIPDTQYF. For the CDR3, the DNA is TGTGCCAGCTCCGTACTAGCGGGAGGGCCCGGATTGATCCCAGATACGCAGTATTTT.

This chain connects TRBV13 to TRBJ2-7; perhaps TRBD2 as D (6 bases). V shed 5 bases and J shed 7 bases, with 12 bases lying between them. This CDR3 region has 12 residues. Germline V CDR1 and CDR2: PRHDT, FYEKMQ (reference sequence). The CDR3 sequence is CASSAAGPEQYF. The CDR3 DNA follows: TGTGCCAGCAGCGCCGCGGGACCGGAGCAGTACTTC.

The V gene is TRBV15, the J gene TRBJ2-3, with D possibly matching TRBD1 (5 bases). From germline, CDR1 is LNHNV and CDR2 YYDKDF (reference sequence). This CDR3 is built from 13 residues. Trimming took off 5 bases at V and 0 bases at J, with 6 bases between the two ends. DNA of the CDR3: TGTGCCACCAGCCCAGGGAGCACAGATACGCAGTATTTT. Amino acid sequence: CATSPGSTDTQYF.

This chain links TRBV24-1 with TRBJ2-2; 9 bases align to TRBD1. From germline, CDR1 is KGHDR and CDR2 SFDVKD. CDR3 size: 17 residues. V was clipped by 4 bases and J by 5 bases; unmatched bases: 10. DNA for the CDR3: TGTGCCACCAGTGAGACCCCGGGACAGGGCCCTACCGGGGAGCTGTTTTTT. This sequence encodes CATSETPGQGPTGELFF.

This clone appeared once. J is TRBJ1-6 and V is TRBV12-3 or TRBV12-4; tentatively, D is TRBD1 (6 bases). The CDR3 is 12 residues long. Trimming stripped 2 bases from V and 12 bases from J, with 8 bases between. Written as DNA, the CDR3 is TGTGCCAGCAGTTTATTCAGGGGACCCCTCCACTTT. Protein sequence: CASSLFRGPLHF.

This rearrangement joins TRBV27 to TRBJ2-1; no definite D call. Trimming stripped 3 bases from V and 8 bases from J, with 11 bases between. The CDR3 spans 13 residues. Per the germline V gene, CDR1 is MNHEY and CDR2 is SMNVEV (reference sequence). The chain's CDR3 is CASSFSLEDEQFF. In DNA, the CDR3 is TGTGCCAGCAGTTTTTCCCTAGAGGATGAGCAGTTCTTC.

The chain has TRBV2 and TRBJ2-1, with 9 bases lining up with TRBD2. Per the germline V gene, CDR1 is SNHLY and CDR2 is FYNNEI. This CDR3 is 14 amino acids long. Germline trimming cut 11 bases from V and 3 bases from J; bases unmatched to any gene: 8. Written as DNA, the CDR3 is TGTGCCGGGCGAATAGCGGGGGTCTACAATGAGCAGTTCTTC. It translates to CAGRIAGVYNEQFF.

CDR3 coding DNA: TGTGCCATCAGTGCAACAGGTGCCCCTAACTATGGCTACACCTTC. This gives the protein CAISATGAPNYGYTF. The chain uses TRBV10-3 and TRBJ1-2, with D maybe TRBD1 (5 bases). This CDR3 contains 15 residues. Trimming removed 4 bases at V and 0 bases at J, with 12 bases between. Germline V gene sequence: CDR1 ENHRY, CDR2 SYGVKD.

The chain couples TRBV28 to TRBJ1-2; tentative D call: TRBD1 (5 bases). Germline V gene sequence: CDR1 MDHEN, CDR2 SYDVKM. The CDR3 covers 14 residues. The germline V and J ends were trimmed by 6 bases and 5 bases, with 16 bases remaining between them. The CDR3 DNA reads TGTGCCAGCAGCCGTTTGGGCGGGGGGTATGGCTACACCTTC. Encoded protein: CASSRLGGGYGYTF.

The chain couples TRBV4-1 to TRBJ2-3, with D possibly being TRBD2 (6 bases). V gave up 0 bases and J gave up 2 bases, with 12 bases separating them. Germline values: CDR1 MGHRA, CDR2 YSYEKL. This CDR3 is 16 amino acids long. CDR3 residues: CASSQDRRGPTDTQYF. The CDR3, as DNA: TGCGCCAGCAGCCAAGATCGGCGGGGCCCCACAGATACGCAGTATTTT.

CDR3 sequence: CSVRHEVTSYEQYF. The CDR3 DNA is TGCAGCGTCCGCCACGAGGTTACCTCCTACGAGCAGTACTTC. The gene calls are TRBV29-1 and TRBJ2-7; no firm D call. Germline assignment: CDR1 SQVTM and CDR2 ANQGSEA. CDR3 length equals 14 residues. V was pared by 6 bases and J by 0 bases, with 15 bases between.

The chain joins TRBV30 to TRBJ1-1; D gene uncertain. Trimming took 4 bases from V and 6 from J, leaving 9 bases between them. Germline loops: CDR1 GTSNPN, CDR2 SVGIG (reference sequence). The CDR3 is 11 amino acids. This CDR3 is CAWILVSEAFF. CDR3 coding DNA: TGTGCCTGGATCCTAGTGTCTGAAGCTTTCTTT.